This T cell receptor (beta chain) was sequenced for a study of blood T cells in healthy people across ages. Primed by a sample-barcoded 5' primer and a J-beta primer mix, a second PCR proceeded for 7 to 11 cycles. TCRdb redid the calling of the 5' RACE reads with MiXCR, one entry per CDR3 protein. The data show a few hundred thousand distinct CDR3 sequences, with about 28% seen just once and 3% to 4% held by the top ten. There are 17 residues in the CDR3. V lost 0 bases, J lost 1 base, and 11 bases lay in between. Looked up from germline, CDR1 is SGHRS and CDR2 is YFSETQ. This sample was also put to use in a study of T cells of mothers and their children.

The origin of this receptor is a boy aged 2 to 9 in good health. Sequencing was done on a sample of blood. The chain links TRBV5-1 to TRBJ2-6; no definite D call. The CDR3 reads CASSLEPLPSGANVLTF. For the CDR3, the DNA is TGCGCCAGCAGCTTGGAACCCTTGCCGTCTGGGGCCAACGTCCTGACTTTC.